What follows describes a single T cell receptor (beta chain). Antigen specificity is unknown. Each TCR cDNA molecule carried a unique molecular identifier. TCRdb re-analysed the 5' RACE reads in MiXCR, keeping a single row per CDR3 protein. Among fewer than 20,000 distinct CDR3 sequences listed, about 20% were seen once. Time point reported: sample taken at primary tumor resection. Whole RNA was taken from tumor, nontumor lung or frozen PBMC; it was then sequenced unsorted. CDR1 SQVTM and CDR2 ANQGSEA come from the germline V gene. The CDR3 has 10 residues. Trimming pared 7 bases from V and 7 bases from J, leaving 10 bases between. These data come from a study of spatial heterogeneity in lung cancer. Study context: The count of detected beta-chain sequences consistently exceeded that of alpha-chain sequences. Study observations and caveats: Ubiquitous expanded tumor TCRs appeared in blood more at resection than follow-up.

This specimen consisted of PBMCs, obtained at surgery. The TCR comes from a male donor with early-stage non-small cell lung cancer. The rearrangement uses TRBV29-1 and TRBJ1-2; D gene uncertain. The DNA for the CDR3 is TGCAGCGCTGCGGACGGTGGCTACACCTTC. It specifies CSAADGGYTF.